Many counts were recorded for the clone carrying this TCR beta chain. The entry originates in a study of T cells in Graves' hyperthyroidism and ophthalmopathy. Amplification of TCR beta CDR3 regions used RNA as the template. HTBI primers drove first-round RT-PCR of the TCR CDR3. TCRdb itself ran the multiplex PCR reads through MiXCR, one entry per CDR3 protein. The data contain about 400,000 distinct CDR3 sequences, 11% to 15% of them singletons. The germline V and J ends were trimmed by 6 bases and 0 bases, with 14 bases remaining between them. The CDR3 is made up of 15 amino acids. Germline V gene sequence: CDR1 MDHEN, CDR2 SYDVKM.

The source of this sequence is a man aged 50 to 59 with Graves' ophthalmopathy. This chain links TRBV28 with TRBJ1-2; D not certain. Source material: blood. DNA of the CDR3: TGTGCCAGCAGCCTAGTCTGGGGTTCTAACTATGGCTACACCTTC. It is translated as CASSLVWGSNYGYTF.